This T cell receptor (beta chain) appears in the sequencing data of a study of blood T cell repertoires in COVID-19 (dated by TCRdb to the early 2020s). Some background on the complete study: Samples covering the acute and convalescent phases of COVID-19 were provided by collaborators in the United States, Italy and Spain. Subjects who had been exposed to COVID-19, were actively infected with it, or had recovered from it provided the deeply sampled blood TCRbeta repertoires that made up the dataset. The repertoires were made available in a free public database intended to serve as a resource for research on the immune response to SARS-CoV-2. The prospective study material was composed of cDNA or gDNA derived from T cells, B-cell-depleted T cells, or PBMCs. Sample metadata almost always included a de-identified subject ID, COVID-19 status, age in years and sex. Where available, HLA class I and class II types were obtained from metadata supplied by the sample provider rather than from assay-based typing. Samples came from the ongoing ImmuneRACE study (first 160 participants) plus 1,254 subjects from 6 global collaborators.

A note on this clone: Its antigen remains unidentified. No much larger clonotype is one base removed from it; base qualities were not supplied.

Relative to germline, V is 3 bases shorter and J is 4 bases shorter, with 9 bases between their ends. Inclusive of the bounding cysteine and phenylalanine, the CDR3 is 13 residues long. Only the CDR3 DNA stays, 39 bases, in frame from base 1. TCRbeta CDR3 regions were amplified from genomic DNA by means of the immunoSEQ Assay, a bias-controlled multiplex PCR. The original pipeline was this. Within the assay, amplification of reference gene primers was used to estimate how many nucleated cells each sample contained. To quantify the absolute abundance of each unique TCRbeta CDR3 rearrangement, sequence reads were collapsed and filtered. For each sample, productive Simpson clonality was calculated as the square root of Simpson's diversity index over productive rearrangements. TCRdb holds this immuneACCESS table with in-frame rearrangements only. Some clones are missing; in checked studies, unresolved V genes explain under half, and the rest has no known cause. That table supplies the V and J calls and clone size; D and trimming were determined from the DNA. In this sample the table shows 120,000 or so clones, 75% to 80% of which occur a single time. The ten largest clones add up to 7.9% of the sample.

Study-wide findings and limitations: How much clinical and demographic metadata was included differed by source and by participant, and the metadata was provided uncurated.

Whole blood was collected in K2EDTA tubes by collaborating institutions according to the institutions' own protocols. Collaborator samples were shipped for TCRbeta analysis as frozen whole blood, isolated PBMCs, or DNA extracted from either sample type. The sample comprised peripheral blood. The TCR originated in a human donor in a cohort sampled during active COVID-19. Here the chain combines TRBV12-3 or TRBV12-4 and TRBJ1-2, with no reliable assignment of the D segment. Here is the DNA: TGTGCCAGCAGTTTTTATCGGGGCTATGGCTACACCTTC. Protein translation: CASSFYRGYGYTF.